This T cell receptor beta chain is drawn from a study of T cell responses to AZD1222 COVID-19 vaccine. Notes on the study in general: Spike-specific TCR repertoires showed rising breadth and depth after two AZD1222 doses. Repertoires were obtained solely post-peak T cell response.

Sequencing used immunoSEQ multiplex PCR; TCRdb keeps in-frame clones, though not all of them. This sample yields more than 120,000 clones, of which approximately 90% are seen a single time; roughly 1.5% belongs to the top ten. Germline V gene data show CDR1 as MNHEY and CDR2 as SVGEGT. V lost 2 bases to trimming and J lost 0 bases, with 20 bases between them. This CDR3 is built from 18 residues. For this clone: Antigen unknown.

The TCR was taken from an adult who received the AZD1222 COVID-19 vaccine. This chain links TRBV6-2 or TRBV6-3 with TRBJ2-7; D remains ambiguous. Sequenced material: peripheral blood, taken 28 days after the second AZD1222 dose. This CDR3 reads CASSYPPEVAFSSYEQYF. The CDR3 DNA is TGTGCCAGCAGTTACCCCCCCGAAGTGGCCTTTTCCTCCTACGAGCAGTACTTC.